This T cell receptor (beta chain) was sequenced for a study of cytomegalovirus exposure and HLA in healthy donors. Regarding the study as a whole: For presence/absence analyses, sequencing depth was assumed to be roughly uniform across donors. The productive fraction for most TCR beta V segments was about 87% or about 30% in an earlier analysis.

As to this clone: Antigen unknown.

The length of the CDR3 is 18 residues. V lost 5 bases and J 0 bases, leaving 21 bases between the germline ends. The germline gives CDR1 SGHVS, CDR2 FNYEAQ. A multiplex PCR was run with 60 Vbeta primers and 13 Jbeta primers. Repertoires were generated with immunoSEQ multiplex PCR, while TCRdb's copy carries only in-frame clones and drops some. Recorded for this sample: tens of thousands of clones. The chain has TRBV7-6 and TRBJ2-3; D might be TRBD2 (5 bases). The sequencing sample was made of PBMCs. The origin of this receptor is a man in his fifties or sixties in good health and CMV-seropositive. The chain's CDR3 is CASSPNPPAARSTDTQYF. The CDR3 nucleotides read TGTGCCAGCAGCCCGAACCCTCCAGCGGCCCGTAGCACAGATACGCAGTATTTT.